Detailed here is one TCR beta chain. Produced via immunoSEQ multiplex PCR; TCRdb's table is partial and in-frame only. The profile shows about 69,000 clones, approximately 90% of them singletons. The CDR3 covers 12 residues. CDR1 and CDR2 from the germline V gene are MNHEY and SMNVEV (reference sequence). Trimming removed 5 bases from V and 8 bases from J, with 10 bases in between. This entry is derived from a study of T cell changes during pregnancy in multiple sclerosis. The sample here was peripheral blood, taken in the third trimester of pregnancy. The source of this sequence is a female donor with multiple sclerosis, enrolled in a pregnancy study. The rearrangement joins TRBV27 to TRBJ2-1; TRBD1 might be the D (6 bases). The CDR3 DNA follows: TGTGCCAGCAGTACAGGGTTTGATGAGCAGTTCTTC. Its translation: CASSTGFDEQFF.